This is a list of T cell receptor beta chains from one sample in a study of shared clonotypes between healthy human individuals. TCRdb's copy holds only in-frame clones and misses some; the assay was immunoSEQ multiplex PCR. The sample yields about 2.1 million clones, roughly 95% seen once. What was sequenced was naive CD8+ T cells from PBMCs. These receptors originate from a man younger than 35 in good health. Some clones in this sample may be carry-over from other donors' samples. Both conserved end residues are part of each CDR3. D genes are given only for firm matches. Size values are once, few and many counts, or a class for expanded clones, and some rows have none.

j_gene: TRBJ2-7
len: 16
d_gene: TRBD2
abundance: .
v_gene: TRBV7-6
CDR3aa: CASSLIGVRGGNEQYF
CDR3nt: TGTGCCAGCAGCTTAATTGGGGTCCGGGGGGGTAACGAGCAGTACTTC

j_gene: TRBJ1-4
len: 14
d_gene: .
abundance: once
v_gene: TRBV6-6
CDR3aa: CASSQWPRGEKLFF
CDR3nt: TGTGCCAGCAGTCAATGGCCCCGGGGGGAAAAACTGTTTTTT

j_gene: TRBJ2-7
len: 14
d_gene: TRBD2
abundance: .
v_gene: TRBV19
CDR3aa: CASSELAGPYEQYF
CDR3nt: TGTGCCAGTAGTGAACTAGCGGGACCATACGAGCAGTACTTC

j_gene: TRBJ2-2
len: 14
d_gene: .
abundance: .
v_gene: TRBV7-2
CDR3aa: CASSLYQLAGELFF
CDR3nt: TGTGCCAGCAGCTTATATCAGCTTGCCGGGGAGCTGTTTTTT

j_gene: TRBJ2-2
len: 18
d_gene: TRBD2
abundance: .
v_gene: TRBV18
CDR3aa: CASSPPASGSANTGELFF
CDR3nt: TGTGCCAGCTCACCACCGGCTAGCGGGTCAGCGAACACCGGGGAGCTGTTTTTT

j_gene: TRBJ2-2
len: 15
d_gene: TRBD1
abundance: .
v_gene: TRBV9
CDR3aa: CASSLRTGGAGELFF
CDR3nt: TGTGCCAGCAGCCTCCGGACAGGGGGGGCCGGGGAGCTGTTTTTT

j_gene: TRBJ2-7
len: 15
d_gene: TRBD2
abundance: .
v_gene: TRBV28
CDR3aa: CASSSKRGGIHEQYF
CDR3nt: TGTGCCAGCAGTTCCAAGCGGGGGGGAATCCACGAGCAGTACTTC

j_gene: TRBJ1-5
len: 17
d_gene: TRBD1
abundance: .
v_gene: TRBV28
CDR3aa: CASKISDRGLGNQPQHF
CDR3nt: TGTGCCAGCAAAATATCGGACAGGGGGCTAGGGAATCAGCCCCAGCATTTT

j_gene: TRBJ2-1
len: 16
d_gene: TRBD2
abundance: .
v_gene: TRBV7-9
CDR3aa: CASSLSGERTYNEQFF
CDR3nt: TGTGCCAGCAGCTTAAGCGGGGAACGAACCTACAATGAGCAGTTCTTC

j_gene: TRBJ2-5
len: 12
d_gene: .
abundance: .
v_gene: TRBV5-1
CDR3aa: CASRIGGETQYF
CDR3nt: TGCGCCAGCAGAATTGGCGGGGAGACCCAGTACTTC

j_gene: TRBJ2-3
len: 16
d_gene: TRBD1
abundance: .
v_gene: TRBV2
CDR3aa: CASSEAGDRGPDTQYF
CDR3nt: TGTGCCAGCAGTGAAGCGGGGGACAGGGGGCCTGATACGCAGTATTTT

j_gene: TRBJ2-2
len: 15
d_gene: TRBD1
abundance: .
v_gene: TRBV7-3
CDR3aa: CASSTTGGGSGELFF
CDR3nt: TGTGCCAGCAGCACGACAGGGGGCGGATCCGGGGAGCTGTTTTTT

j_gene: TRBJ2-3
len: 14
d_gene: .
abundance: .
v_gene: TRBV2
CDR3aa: CAVHQGRSTDTQYF
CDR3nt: TGTGCCGTCCACCAGGGGAGGAGTACAGATACGCAGTATTTT

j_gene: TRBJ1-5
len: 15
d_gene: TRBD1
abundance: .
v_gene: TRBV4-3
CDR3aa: CASSQGQGRDQPQHF
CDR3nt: TGCGCCAGCAGCCAAGGACAGGGAAGGGATCAGCCCCAGCATTTT

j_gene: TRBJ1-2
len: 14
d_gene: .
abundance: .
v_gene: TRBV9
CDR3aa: CASSVGGTNYGYTF
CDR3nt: TGTGCCAGCAGCGTAGGCGGCACTAACTATGGCTACACCTTC

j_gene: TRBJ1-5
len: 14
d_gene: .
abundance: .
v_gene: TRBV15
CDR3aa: CATSRVGGSQPQHF
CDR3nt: TGTGCCACCAGCAGAGTTGGGGGAAGTCAGCCCCAGCATTTT

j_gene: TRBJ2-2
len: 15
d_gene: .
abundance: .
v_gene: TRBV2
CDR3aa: CASTREASNTGELFF
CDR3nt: TGTGCCAGCACCAGGGAGGCGTCGAACACCGGGGAGCTGTTTTTT

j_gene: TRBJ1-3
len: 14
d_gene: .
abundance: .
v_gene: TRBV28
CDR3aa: CASSFQVGPNTIYF
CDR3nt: TGTGCCAGCAGTTTTCAGGTCGGGCCCAACACCATATATTTT

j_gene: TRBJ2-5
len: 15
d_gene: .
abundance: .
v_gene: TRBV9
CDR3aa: CASSVDWTRKETQYF
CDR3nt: TGTGCCAGCAGCGTAGATTGGACGAGGAAAGAGACCCAGTACTTC

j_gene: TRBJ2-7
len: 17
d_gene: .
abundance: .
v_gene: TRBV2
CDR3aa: CASSELGGTFKSYEQYF
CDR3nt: TGTGCCAGCAGTGAGTTGGGCGGAACCTTTAAGTCCTACGAGCAGTACTTC

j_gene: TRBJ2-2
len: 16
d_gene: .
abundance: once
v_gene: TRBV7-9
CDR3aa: CASSPVVAANTGELFF
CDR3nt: TGTGCCAGCAGCCCCGTAGTAGCAGCTAACACCGGGGAGCTGTTTTTT

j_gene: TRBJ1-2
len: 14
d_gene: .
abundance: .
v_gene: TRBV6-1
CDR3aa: CASSFRWGDYGYTF
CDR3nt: TGTGCCAGCAGTTTCAGGTGGGGGGACTATGGCTACACCTTC

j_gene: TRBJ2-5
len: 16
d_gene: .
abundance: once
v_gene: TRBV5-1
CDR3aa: CASSAPARGWQETQYF
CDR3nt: TGCGCCAGCAGCGCCCCGGCGAGAGGGTGGCAAGAGACCCAGTACTTC

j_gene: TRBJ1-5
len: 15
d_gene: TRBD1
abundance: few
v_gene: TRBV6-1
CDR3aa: CASSGDRVSNQPQHF
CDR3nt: TGTGCCAGCTCGGGCGACAGGGTGAGCAATCAGCCCCAGCATTTT

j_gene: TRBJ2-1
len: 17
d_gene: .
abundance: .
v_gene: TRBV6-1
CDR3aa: CASSETGALVAYNEQFF
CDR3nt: TGTGCCAGCAGTGAAACGGGGGCCTTGGTCGCCTACAATGAGCAGTTCTTC

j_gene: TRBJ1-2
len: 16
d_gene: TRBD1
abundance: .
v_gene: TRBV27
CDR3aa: CASSSGTGGVPYGYTF
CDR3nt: TGTGCCAGCAGTTCCGGGACAGGGGGCGTTCCCTATGGCTACACCTTC

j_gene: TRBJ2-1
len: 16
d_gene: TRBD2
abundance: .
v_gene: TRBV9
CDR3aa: CASSGASGREYNEQFF
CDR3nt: TGTGCCAGCAGCGGCGCTAGCGGGAGGGAATACAATGAGCAGTTCTTC

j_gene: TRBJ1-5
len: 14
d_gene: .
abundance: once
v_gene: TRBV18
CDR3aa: CASTLGNSNQPQHF
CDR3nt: TGTGCCAGCACCCTGGGGAATAGCAATCAGCCCCAGCATTTT

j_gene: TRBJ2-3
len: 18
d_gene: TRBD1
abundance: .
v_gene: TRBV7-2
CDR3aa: CASSLGLWGQGGTDTQYF
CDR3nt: TGTGCCAGCAGCTTAGGGCTGTGGGGACAGGGGGGCACAGATACGCAGTATTTT

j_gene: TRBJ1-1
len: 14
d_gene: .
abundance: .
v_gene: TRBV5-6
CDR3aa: CASSFGGIRLEAFF
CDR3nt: TGTGCCAGCAGCTTTGGGGGCATACGTTTAGAAGCTTTCTTT

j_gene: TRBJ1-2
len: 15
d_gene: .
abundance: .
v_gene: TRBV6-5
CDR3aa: CASSYSGRENYGYTF
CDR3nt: TGTGCCAGCAGTTACTCAGGCAGGGAAAACTATGGCTACACCTTC

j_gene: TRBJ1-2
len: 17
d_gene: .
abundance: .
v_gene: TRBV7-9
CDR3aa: CASSLPGRPPLNYGYTF
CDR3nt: TGTGCCAGCAGCTTACCGGGACGGCCGCCCTTAAACTATGGCTACACCTTC